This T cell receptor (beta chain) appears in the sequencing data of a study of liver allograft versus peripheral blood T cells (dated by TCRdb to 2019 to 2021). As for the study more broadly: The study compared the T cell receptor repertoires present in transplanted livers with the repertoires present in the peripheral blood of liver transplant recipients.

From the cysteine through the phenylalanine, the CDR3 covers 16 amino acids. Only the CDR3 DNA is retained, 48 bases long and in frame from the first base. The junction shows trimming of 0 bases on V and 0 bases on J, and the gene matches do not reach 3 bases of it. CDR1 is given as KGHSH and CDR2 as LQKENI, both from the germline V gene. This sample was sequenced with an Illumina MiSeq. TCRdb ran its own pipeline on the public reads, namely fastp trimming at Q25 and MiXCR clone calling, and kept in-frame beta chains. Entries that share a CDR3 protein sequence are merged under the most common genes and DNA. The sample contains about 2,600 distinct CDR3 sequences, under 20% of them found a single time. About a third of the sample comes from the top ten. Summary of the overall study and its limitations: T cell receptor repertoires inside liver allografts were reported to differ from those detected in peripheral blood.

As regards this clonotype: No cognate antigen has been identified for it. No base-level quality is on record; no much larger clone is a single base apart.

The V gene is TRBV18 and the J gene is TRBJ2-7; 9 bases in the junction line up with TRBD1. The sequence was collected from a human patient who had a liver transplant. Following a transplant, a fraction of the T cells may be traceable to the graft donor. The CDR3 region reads CASSPPRQGGSYEQYF. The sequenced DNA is TGTGCCAGCTCACCACCGAGACAGGGGGGCTCCTACGAGCAGTACTTC. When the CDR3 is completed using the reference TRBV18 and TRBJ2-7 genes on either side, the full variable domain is NAGVMQNPRHLVRRRGQEARLRCSPMKGHSHVYWYRQLPEEGLKFMVYLQKENIIDESGMPKERFSAEFPKEGPSILRIQQVVRGDSAAYFCASSPPRQGGSYEQYFGPGTRLTVT.